This T cell receptor beta chain derives from a study of prognosis after radiotherapy for stage I lung cancer (dated by TCRdb to the early 2020s). General notes on the study: Between early 2018 and early 2019, roughly 18 patients with stage I NSCLC were enrolled in Nanjing, China. About five patients had oligometastatic NSCLC after surgical resection of the primary tumor, and about 15 had newly diagnosed primary stage I lung tumors. Every patient was deemed medically inoperable, around eleven because of comorbidities and six to eight because they refused surgery. Ages in the cohort of 13 men and a handful of women ranged from roughly 50 to 85 years, with a median of 74. Eleven to twelve patients had adenocarcinoma and over five had squamous cell carcinoma as the tumor histology. Using image-guided IMRT or VMAT, SBRT was delivered in 3 to 5 fractions at a biologically effective dose of at least 100 Gy. SBRT was not combined with any concurrent therapy in any patient. Distant metastases were developed by four of the 19 patients after SBRT, at a median of around seven months, whereas no significant progression was observed in the other 15 patients. The study profiled peripheral blood TCR beta repertoires from stage I NSCLC patients before and after stereotactic body radiotherapy and related them to distant failure. For each of the 20 or so patients, one blood sample was taken before SBRT and one after, so the study sequenced around 40 samples in total.

No patient had a history of other malignancies or prior chemotherapy or radiotherapy, and all had node-negative disease on CT and PET/CT. About 6 milliliters of peripheral venous blood were drawn into EDTA tubes at each of two time points. PBMCs were isolated by Ficoll-Paque Plus density-gradient centrifugation. Right after collection, samples were kept at -80 degrees C until analysis. Results the study describes overall, beyond this receptor: Post-SBRT Shannon entropy and its change from baseline were lower in patients who developed distant metastases; baseline Shannon entropy was not associated with metastases. No adjustment for multiple comparisons was applied to any of the reported P values. TRBV and TRBJ usage frequencies reportedly differed by metastasis status, in two V genes at baseline and in several V and two J genes after SBRT. After SBRT, the number of unique TCR clones decreased (median about 9,900 before versus around 7,000 after; Wilcoxon paired P=0.011). Tumor specificity of expanded TCR clones was not determined. The study was limited by its small cohort and short follow-up, and the findings require independent validation.

This clonotype was seen at least ten times. Its antigen has not been determined. Within one base of it there is no much larger clone, and no base qualities were kept. V loses 0 bases at its end and J loses 7 bases; junction bases beyond the gene matches: 5. Including the terminal cysteine and phenylalanine, the CDR3 comprises 15 residues. The only DNA kept is the CDR3, 45 bases in frame from the first base. Taken from the germline V gene, the CDR1 and CDR2 loops are SGHRS and YFSETQ. Two rounds of multiplex PCR were performed to amplify the TCR beta CDR3 region from genomic DNA. In the first round of PCR, primers specific to each TRBV and TRBJ gene were used, and the primer sequences are filed in Chinese patent CN105087789A. Universal primers were used in the second PCR round. The Roche High Pure PCR Template Preparation Kit was used to extract genomic DNA from frozen PBMCs. The libraries underwent paired-end sequencing with 151 bp reads on an Illumina HiSeq 3000. The study's own analysis went as follows. CutAdapt was used to remove raw reads lacking the multiplex PCR primer sequences. PEAR was used to merge high-quality paired reads into contigs. By alignment to reference sequences, MiXCR assigned TRB V, D and J gene segments to each contig. To remove sequencing errors, CDR3 sequences were clustered according to base quality and sequence similarity. Shannon entropy, normalized by the natural log of the productive TCR sequence number, served as the measure of diversity. Clonality was defined as one minus Shannon entropy divided by the natural log of the number of unique clonotypes. The Youden index of ROC curves was used to select progression-free survival cut-offs for repertoire metrics, and analyses were performed in R 3.5.3. Starting from the raw public reads, TCRdb applied fastp trimming at Q25, assembled clones with MiXCR and retained in-frame beta chains. One record per CDR3 amino acid sequence lists the most common genes and DNA. The V and J calls come from TCRdb's annotation, not from the publication. In this sample the table shows roughly 13,000 distinct CDR3 sequences, 25% to 30% of which occur a single time. About an eighth of the sample belongs to the ten largest clones.

This receptor was identified in a donor aged 50 or older with non-small cell lung cancer. The chain employs TRBV5-1 and TRBJ1-5, and 9 bases in between align with TRBD1. The sample in question was PBMCs, obtained before or after stereotactic body radiation therapy (not recorded which). The DNA sequence follows: TGCGCCAGCAGCTTGGGACAGGGGGTTAACCAGCCCCAGCATTTT. It translates to CASSLGQGVNQPQHF.